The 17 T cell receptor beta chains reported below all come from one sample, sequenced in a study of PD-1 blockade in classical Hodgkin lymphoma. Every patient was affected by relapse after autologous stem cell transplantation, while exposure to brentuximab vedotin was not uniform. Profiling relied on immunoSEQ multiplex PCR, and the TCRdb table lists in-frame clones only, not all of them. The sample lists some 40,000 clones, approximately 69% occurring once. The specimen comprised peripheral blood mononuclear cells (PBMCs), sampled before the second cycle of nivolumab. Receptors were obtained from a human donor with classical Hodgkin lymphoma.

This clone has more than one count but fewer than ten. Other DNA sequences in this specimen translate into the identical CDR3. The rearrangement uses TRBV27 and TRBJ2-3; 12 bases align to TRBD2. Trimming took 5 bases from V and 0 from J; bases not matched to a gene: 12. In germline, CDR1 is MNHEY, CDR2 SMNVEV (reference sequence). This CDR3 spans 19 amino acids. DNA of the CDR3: TGTGCCAGCAGTCGGACTAGCGGGAAAATTATTCCTAGCACAGATACGCAGTATTTT. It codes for CASSRTSGKIIPSTDTQYF.

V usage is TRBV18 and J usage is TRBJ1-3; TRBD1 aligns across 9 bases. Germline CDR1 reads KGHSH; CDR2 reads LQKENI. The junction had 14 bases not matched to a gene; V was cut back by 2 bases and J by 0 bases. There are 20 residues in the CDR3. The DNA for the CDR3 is TGTGCCAGCTCACCATACGTTTTACAGGGGGCGTCCCTCTCTGGAAACACCATATATTTT. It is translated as CASSPYVLQGASLSGNTIYF.

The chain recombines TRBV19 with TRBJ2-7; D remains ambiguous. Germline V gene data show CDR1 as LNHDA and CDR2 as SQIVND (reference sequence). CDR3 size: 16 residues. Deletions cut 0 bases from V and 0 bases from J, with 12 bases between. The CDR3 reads CASSIDPFGSSYEQYF. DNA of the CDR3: TGTGCCAGTAGTATAGATCCGTTCGGAAGCTCCTACGAGCAGTACTTC.

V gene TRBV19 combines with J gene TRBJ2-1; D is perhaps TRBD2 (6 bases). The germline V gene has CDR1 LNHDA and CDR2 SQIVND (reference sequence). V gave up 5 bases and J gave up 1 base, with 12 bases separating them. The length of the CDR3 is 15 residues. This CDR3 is CASSFPGLSYNEQFF. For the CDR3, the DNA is TGTGCCAGTAGTTTTCCGGGACTGTCCTACAATGAGCAGTTCTTC.

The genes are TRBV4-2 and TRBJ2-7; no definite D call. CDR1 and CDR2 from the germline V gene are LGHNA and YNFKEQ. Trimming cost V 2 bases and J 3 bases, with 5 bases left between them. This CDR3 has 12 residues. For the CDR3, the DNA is TGTGCCAGCAGCCAAAATAACTACGAGCAGTACTTC. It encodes CASSQNNYEQYF.

CDR3 sequence reads: CASRDSTNYGYTF. CDR3 in DNA: TGTGCCTCCCGGGACAGTACTAACTATGGCTACACCTTC. This chain connects TRBV10-3 to TRBJ1-2, with 7 bases that match TRBD1. The CDR3 totals 13 residues. The germline V gene has CDR1 ENHRY and CDR2 SYGVKD. With 11 bases clipped from V and 0 bases from J, the junction kept 6 bases outside the gene matches.

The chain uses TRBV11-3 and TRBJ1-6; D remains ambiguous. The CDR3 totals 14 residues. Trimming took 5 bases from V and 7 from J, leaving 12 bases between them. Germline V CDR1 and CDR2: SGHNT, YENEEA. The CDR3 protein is CASSPSGGNSPLHF. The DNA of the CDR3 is TGTGCCAGCAGCCCCTCGGGTGGGAATTCACCCCTCCACTTT.

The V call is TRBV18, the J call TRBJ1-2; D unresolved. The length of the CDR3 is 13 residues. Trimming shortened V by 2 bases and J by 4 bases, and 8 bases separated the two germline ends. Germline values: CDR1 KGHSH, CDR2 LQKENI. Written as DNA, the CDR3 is TGTGCCAGCTCACCAGACGGCAGCTATGGCTACACCTTC. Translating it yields CASSPDGSYGYTF. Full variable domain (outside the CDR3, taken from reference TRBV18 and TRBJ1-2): NAGVMQNPRHLVRRRGQEARLRCSPMKGHSHVYWYRQLPEEGLKFMVYLQKENIIDESGMPKERFSAEFPKEGPSILRIQQVVRGDSAAYFCASSPDGSYGYTFGSGTRLTVV.

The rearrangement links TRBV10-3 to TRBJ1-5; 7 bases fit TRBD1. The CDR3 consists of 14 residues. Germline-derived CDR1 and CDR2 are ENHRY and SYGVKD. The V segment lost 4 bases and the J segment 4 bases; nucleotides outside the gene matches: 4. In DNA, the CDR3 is TGTGCCATCAGTGGAACAGGGGTAAATCAGCCCCAGCATTTT. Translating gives CAISGTGVNQPQHF.

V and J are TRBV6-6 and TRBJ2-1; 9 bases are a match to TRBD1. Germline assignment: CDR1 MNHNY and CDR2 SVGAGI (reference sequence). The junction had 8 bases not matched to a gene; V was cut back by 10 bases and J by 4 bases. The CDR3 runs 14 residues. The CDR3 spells CATTGTGSYNEQFF. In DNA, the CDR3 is TGTGCCACCACAGGGACAGGGAGTTACAATGAGCAGTTCTTC.

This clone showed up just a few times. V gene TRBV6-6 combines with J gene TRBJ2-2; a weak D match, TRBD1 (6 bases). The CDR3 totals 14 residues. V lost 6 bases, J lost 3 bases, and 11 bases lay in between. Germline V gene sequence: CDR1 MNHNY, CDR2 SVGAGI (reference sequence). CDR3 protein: CASRTGYYTGELFF. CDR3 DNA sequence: TGTGCCAGCAGGACAGGATACTACACCGGGGAGCTGTTTTTT.

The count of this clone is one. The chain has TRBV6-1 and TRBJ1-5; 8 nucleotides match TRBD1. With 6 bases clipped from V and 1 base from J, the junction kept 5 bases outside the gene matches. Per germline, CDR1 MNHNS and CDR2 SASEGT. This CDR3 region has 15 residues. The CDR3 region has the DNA TGTGCCAGCAGCGCGACAGGGGCGAGCAATCAGCCCCAGCATTTT. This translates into CASSATGASNQPQHF.

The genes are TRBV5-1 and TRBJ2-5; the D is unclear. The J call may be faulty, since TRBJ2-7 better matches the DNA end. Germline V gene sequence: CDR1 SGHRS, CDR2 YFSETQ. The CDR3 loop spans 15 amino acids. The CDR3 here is CASSLSVQITYEQYF. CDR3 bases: TGCGCCAGCAGCTTAAGTGTTCAGATAACTTACGAGCAGTACTTC.

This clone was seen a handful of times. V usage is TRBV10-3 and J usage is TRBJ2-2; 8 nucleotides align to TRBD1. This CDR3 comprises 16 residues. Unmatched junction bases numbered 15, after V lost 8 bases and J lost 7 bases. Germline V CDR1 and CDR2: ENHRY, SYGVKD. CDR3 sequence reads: CAIGEPGGTGRGELFF. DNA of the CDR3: TGTGCCATCGGCGAACCAGGGGGCACGGGTCGCGGGGAGCTGTTTTTT.

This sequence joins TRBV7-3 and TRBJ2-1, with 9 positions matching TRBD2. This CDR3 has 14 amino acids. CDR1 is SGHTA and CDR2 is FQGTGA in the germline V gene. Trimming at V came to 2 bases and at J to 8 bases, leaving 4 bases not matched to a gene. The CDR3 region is CASSLAGGQYEQFF. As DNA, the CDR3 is TGTGCCAGCAGCTTAGCGGGAGGGCAGTATGAGCAGTTCTTC.

The CDR3: CASSGNQPQHF. The CDR3, as DNA: TGTGCCAGCAGTGGTAATCAGCCCCAGCATTTT. This chain uses TRBV6-6 with TRBJ1-5; the D is unclear. This CDR3 comprises 11 residues. The germline gives CDR1 MNHNY, CDR2 SVGAGI (reference sequence). V shed 5 bases and J shed 4 bases, with 3 bases lying between them.

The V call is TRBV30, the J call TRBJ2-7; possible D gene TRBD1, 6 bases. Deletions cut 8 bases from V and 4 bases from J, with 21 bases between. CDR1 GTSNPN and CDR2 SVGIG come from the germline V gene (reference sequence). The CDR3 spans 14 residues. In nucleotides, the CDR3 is TGTGCCGCGCCGTCCTCCACAGGGAGTTACGAGCAGTACTTC. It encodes CAAPSSTGSYEQYF.